This TCR beta chain was obtained from a study of vaccination and CD4 T cells after COVID-19. Whole-study results and caveats: It was found that, in convalescent patients, 304 of 307 vaccine-specific clones were spike mono-reactive.

This clonotype occurred once. Antigen specificity is unknown. Treatment reported: approximately 9-day PBMC culture with coronavirus spike peptide pools or control peptides (ViraFEST assay). V lost 0 bases and J lost 2, with 8 bases in between. The length of the CDR3 is 16 residues. Germline V CDR1 and CDR2: MNHEY, SVGAGI. An Oncomine TCR Beta short-read assay was used to sequence the DNA from cultured CD4+ T cells. TCRdb re-derived calls from the PCR reads in MiXCR, one entry per CDR3 protein. The sample yields about 15,000 distinct CDR3 sequences, approximately 55% seen once. Material: CD4+ T cells from blood, cultured in vitro, obtained before SARS-CoV-2 vaccination. This receptor was identified in a human donor who had recovered from COVID-19. The J gene is TRBJ2-6, the V gene TRBV6-5, with D perhaps TRBD2 (7 bases). Here the CDR3 reads CASSYSRGPGANVLTF. CDR3 sequence (DNA): TGTGCCAGCAGTTACTCGCGGGGGCCTGGGGCCAACGTCCTGACTTTC.